The 31 T cell receptor beta chains given below trace back to one sample, sequenced in a study of blood T cell repertoires in COVID-19. Sequenced by immunoSEQ multiplex PCR; TCRdb stores in-frame clones only, minus some. The table records over 350,000 clones, roughly 85% of them present only once. Input material: PBMCs or T cells enriched from blood (not recorded which). All receptors derive from a woman aged 18 to 35 with acute COVID-19.

The J gene is TRBJ1-2, the V gene TRBV5-6, with a weak D call TRBD1 (6 bases). This CDR3 comprises 18 residues. Deletions cut 1 base from V and 0 bases from J, with 19 bases between. The V gene's germline CDR1 is SGHDT and CDR2 YYEEEE. This chain's CDR3 is CASSLSGERRGANYGYTF. As DNA, the CDR3 is TGTGCCAGCAGCTTGTCAGGGGAACGACGTGGGGCTAACTATGGCTACACCTTC.

The CDR3 here is CASSLLFYTEAFF. CDR3 sequence (DNA): TGTGCCAGCAGTTTATTATTTTACACTGAAGCTTTCTTT. This sequence joins TRBV12-3 or TRBV12-4 and TRBJ1-1; D is unresolved. V shed 2 bases and J shed 3 bases, with 7 bases lying between them. The CDR3 is made up of 13 amino acids.

The chain recombines TRBV2 with TRBJ1-6, with D perhaps TRBD1 (5 bases). The CDR3 has 14 amino acids. V dropped 0 bases and J dropped 8 bases, with 8 bases sitting between them. The germline V gene has CDR1 SNHLY and CDR2 FYNNEI. CDR3 protein: CASSEAVGDSPLHF. CDR3 coding DNA: TGTGCCAGCAGTGAAGCCGTAGGGGATTCACCCCTCCACTTT.

V usage is TRBV7-2 and J usage is TRBJ1-1; D uncertain. The CDR3 loop spans 13 amino acids. V was clipped by 5 bases and J by 4 bases, with 11 bases between them. Germline assignment: CDR1 SGHTA and CDR2 FQGNSA. CDR3 loop: CASSAGSSTEAFF. The DNA of the CDR3 is TGTGCCAGCAGCGCCGGGAGCAGCACTGAAGCTTTCTTT.

The chain is built from TRBV28 and TRBJ2-7; D is perhaps TRBD2 (6 bases). The germline CDR1 and CDR2 sequences are MDHEN and SYDVKM. The V and J ends lost 3 bases and 3 bases respectively, with 15 bases between them. The CDR3 consists of 15 residues. In DNA, the CDR3 is TGTGCCAGCAGTTTTTTGGTCAGGGAGGTCTACGAGCAGTACTTC. This gives the protein CASSFLVREVYEQYF.

There are a few counts of this clone. The chain uses TRBV7-8 and TRBJ1-5; D is uncertain. The V end was cut by 1 base, the J end by 1 base, with 11 bases between. The CDR3 totals 16 residues. Germline V lookup: CDR1 SGHVS, CDR2 FQNEAQ. The CDR3 DNA reads as TGTGCCAGCAGCTTAGTGGGCGGGGTGAGCAATCAGCCCCAGCATTTT. This gives the protein CASSLVGGVSNQPQHF.

This chain uses TRBV19 with TRBJ2-3; D gene ambiguous. The CDR3 extends over 12 amino acids. Germline CDR1 LNHDA, CDR2 SQIVND (reference sequence). V was clipped by 6 bases and J by 2 bases, with 6 bases between them. This CDR3 reads CASSEHTDTQYF. CDR3 sequence (DNA): TGTGCCAGTAGCGAACACACAGATACGCAGTATTTT.

V and J are TRBV12-3 or TRBV12-4 and TRBJ1-1; no definite D call. Trimming stripped 10 bases from V and 10 bases from J, with 16 bases between. The CDR3 sequence is 11 residues long. The CDR3 nucleotides are TGTGCCACGCGGGAAACAGCCGGAGCTTTCTTT. Protein product: CATRETAGAFF.

The chain carries TRBV11-3 and TRBJ2-1; D possibly corresponds to TRBD2 (7 bases). Trimming pared 5 bases from V and 10 bases from J, leaving 12 bases between. CDR3 length: 12 amino acids. CDR1 SGHNT and CDR2 YENEEA come from the germline V gene. The CDR3, as DNA: TGTGCCAGCAGCCGGGGGGCCGAAGAGCAGTTCTTC. Its protein is CASSRGAEEQFF.

The chain uses TRBV28 and TRBJ2-1; TRBD2 aligns across 10 bases. Germline V gene lookup returns CDR1 MDHEN and CDR2 SYDVKM. The length of the CDR3 is 15 residues. With V trimmed by 6 bases and J by 9 bases, 11 bases remained unmatched. CDR3 residues: CASSPLLAGDAEQFF. In nucleotides, the CDR3 is TGTGCCAGCAGCCCTTTGCTAGCGGGAGACGCTGAGCAGTTCTTC. The variable domain in full, completed from reference TRBV28 and TRBJ2-1, reads DVKVTQSSRYLVKRTGEKVFLECVQDMDHENMFWYRQDPGLGLRLIYFSYDVKMKEKGDIPEGYSVSREKKERFSLILESASTNQTSMYLCASSPLLAGDAEQFFGPGTRLTVL.

V gene TRBV7-6 combines with J gene TRBJ2-1, with 7 bases that match TRBD1. Germline CDR1 is SGHVS and CDR2 is FNYEAQ. Trimming removed 1 base from V and 4 bases from J; junction bases left unmatched: 10. The CDR3 runs to 17 residues. The CDR3 spells CASSLEALGQLYNEQFF. The CDR3 bases are TGTGCCAGCAGCTTAGAGGCCCTGGGACAGCTTTACAATGAGCAGTTCTTC.

The V call is TRBV21-1, the J call TRBJ1-6; the D segment call TRBD1 is taken from the table without a DNA check. TRBV21-1 is tagged as a pseudogene. The CDR3 has 15 amino acids. The CDR3 DNA reads as TGTGCCAGCAGTTCGTACAGGGTTGGTAATTCACCCCTCCACTTT. Protein: CASSSYRVGNSPLHF.

This chain links TRBV19 with TRBJ1-1; maybe TRBD1 (5 bases). CDR1 and CDR2 (germline): LNHDA, SQIVND (reference sequence). The CDR3 is made up of 15 amino acids. Deletions cut 1 base from V and 0 bases from J, with 9 bases between. CDR3 DNA: TGTGCCAGTAGTATAGGGAGGGGCATGAACACTGAAGCTTTCTTT. Translating gives CASSIGRGMNTEAFF. Full variable domain (remainder filled in from reference TRBV19 and TRBJ1-1): DGGITQSPKYLFRKEGQNVTLSCEQNLNHDAMYWYRQDPGQGLRLIYYSQIVNDFQKGDIAEGYSVSREKKESFPLTVTSAQKNPTAFYLCASSIGRGMNTEAFFGQGTRLTVV.

This clone was seen a few times. The gene calls are TRBV12-3 or TRBV12-4 and TRBJ1-1; 7 bases map to TRBD1. The CDR3 is made up of 13 amino acids. Trimming took 10 bases from V and 0 from J; bases not matched to a gene: 5. This CDR3 reads CATQTGLNTEAFF. In DNA form, the CDR3 reads TGTGCCACCCAGACAGGGTTGAACACTGAAGCTTTCTTT.

V gene TRBV10-2 combines with J gene TRBJ1-1; D ambiguous. The CDR3 sequence is 13 residues long. Germline loops: CDR1 WSHSY, CDR2 SAAADI. The V gene lost 6 bases and the J gene lost 0 bases, with 8 bases spanning the gap. The CDR3 bases are TGCGCCAGCAGCCGGGTCATGAACACTGAAGCTTTCTTT. Its translation: CASSRVMNTEAFF.

The rearrangement joins TRBV5-4 to TRBJ2-7; maybe TRBD2 (6 bases). The V gene lost 4 bases and the J gene lost 3 bases, with 17 bases spanning the gap. The CDR3 consists of 15 residues. Germline CDR1 and CDR2: SGHNT and YYREEE (reference sequence). CDR3 DNA sequence: TGTGCCAGCAGCGCCGGTTCGGGAGCGGTCTACGAGCAGTACTTC. It is translated as CASSAGSGAVYEQYF.

About this clone itself: Other DNA sequences in the same sample also yield this CDR3. V gene TRBV9 combines with J gene TRBJ1-2, with 10 bases that match TRBD1. Germline V gene sequence: CDR1 SGDLS, CDR2 YYNGEE. This CDR3 is 15 amino acids long. The junction had 1 base not matched to a gene; V was cut back by 0 bases and J by 2 bases. In DNA, the CDR3 is TGTGCCAGCAGCGTAGGGGGACAGGGGAACTATGGCTACACCTTC. Protein sequence: CASSVGGQGNYGYTF.

For this clone: The identical CDR3 is also encoded by other nucleotide sequences in the sample. V and J are TRBV5-4 and TRBJ1-3, with a possible D match to TRBD1 (5 bases). Germline V gene sequence: CDR1 SGHNT, CDR2 YYREEE (reference sequence). Trimming took 0 bases from V and 8 from J, leaving 9 bases between them. There are 13 residues in the CDR3. The CDR3 nucleotides read TGTGCCAGCAGCTTGGCCGGGGGAGACACCATATATTTT. Its protein product is CASSLAGGDTIYF.

This rearrangement joins TRBV19 to TRBJ2-6, with 8 bases matching TRBD2. The CDR3 sequence is 18 residues long. Per germline, CDR1 LNHDA and CDR2 SQIVND (reference sequence). J gave up 0 bases and V 8 bases, and 12 bases lay outside the gene matches. In nucleotides, the CDR3 is TGTGCCAGTCTCCCCCTGAGCGGGGGCCCCTCTGGGGCCAACGTCCTGACTTTC. As protein: CASLPLSGGPSGANVLTF. The full variable domain, completed using reference TRBV19 and TRBJ2-6, is DGGITQSPKYLFRKEGQNVTLSCEQNLNHDAMYWYRQDPGQGLRLIYYSQIVNDFQKGDIAEGYSVSREKKESFPLTVTSAQKNPTAFYLCASLPLSGGPSGANVLTFGAGSRLTVL.

This chain uses TRBV11-2 with TRBJ1-1, with TRBD1 as a possible D gene (5 bases). CDR3 size: 13 residues. Germline CDR1 SGHAT, CDR2 FQNNGV. Trimming removed 6 bases from V and 1 base from J, with 9 bases in between. The CDR3 protein is CASRKTGNTEAFF. The DNA for the CDR3 is TGTGCCAGCAGAAAAACAGGGAACACTGAAGCTTTCTTT.

The J gene is TRBJ1-2, the V gene TRBV11-2; TRBD1 is a possible D gene (5 bases). The germline V gene has CDR1 SGHAT and CDR2 FQNNGV. Trimming stripped 5 bases from V and 6 bases from J, with 13 bases between. The CDR3 covers 13 residues. The DNA for the CDR3 is TGTGCCAGCAGCCCCGGGGGTAGGAATGGCTACACCTTC. It encodes CASSPGGRNGYTF.

The chain uses TRBV18 and TRBJ1-2; maybe TRBD1 (5 bases). The CDR3 has 14 residues. The germline CDR1 and CDR2 sequences are KGHSH and LQKENI. V was clipped by 0 bases and J by 6 bases, with 11 bases between them. CDR3 sequence: CASSPPAGWNGYTF. As DNA, the CDR3 is TGTGCCAGCTCACCACCAGCAGGGTGGAATGGCTACACCTTC.

The rearrangement links TRBV7-9 to TRBJ2-5; D is ambiguous. Deletions cut 2 bases from V and 1 base from J, with 8 bases between. The germline gives CDR1 SEHNR, CDR2 FQNEAQ (reference sequence). The CDR3 covers 14 residues. As DNA, the CDR3 is TGTGCCAGCAGCTTAAACAGTTTCCAAGAGACCCAGTACTTC. This translates into CASSLNSFQETQYF.

The chain couples TRBV2 to TRBJ1-2; D might be TRBD1 (5 bases). CDR1 is SNHLY, CDR2 FYNNEI, per germline. Trimming left V 6 bases short and J 8 bases short, with 13 bases between. The CDR3 has 12 amino acids. CDR3 coding DNA: TGTGCCAGCAGGGCGACAGCGTGGGGCTACACCTTC. Residues: CASRATAWGYTF.

The V and J genes are TRBV10-3 and TRBJ2-3; 7 positions agree with TRBD2. J was trimmed by 0 bases and V by 10 bases; bases with no gene match: 13. Germline V gives CDR1 ENHRY, CDR2 SYGVKD. The CDR3 contains 16 residues. The chain's CDR3 is CATKGLSGSSTDTQYF. CDR3 in DNA: TGTGCCACCAAGGGCCTTAGCGGGTCTAGCACAGATACGCAGTATTTT.

For this clone: One junction end does not reproduce the germline sequence, and a read error may be involved. The V gene is TRBV12-3 or TRBV12-4, the J gene TRBJ1-2, with a tentative D call TRBD1 (5 bases). The CDR3 has 11 residues. The CDR3 sequence: CASSSQGVGGF. DNA for the CDR3: TGTGCCAGCAGTTCCCAAGGGGTAGGCGGCTTC.

V gene TRBV12-5 combines with J gene TRBJ2-5; D is unresolved. The CDR3 has 13 residues. V gave up 2 bases and J gave up 4 bases, with 8 bases separating them. Germline lookup yields CDR1 LGHNT and CDR2 FRNRAP. Here the CDR3 DNA reads TGTGCTAGTGGTTTGATCGGTATAGAGACCCAGTACTTC. Its translation is CASGLIGIETQYF.

With respect to this clone: At one boundary the junction diverges from the germline segment, which might be a read error. The chain employs TRBV2 and TRBJ2-1; TRBD2 matches 8 bases. Per germline, CDR1 SNHLY and CDR2 FYNNEI. The CDR3 is 12 amino acids. CDR3 protein: CASSGSGARPVF. The CDR3 nucleotides read TGTGCCAGCAGTGGTAGCGGGGCGAGGCCCGTCTTC.

The chain employs TRBV5-4 and TRBJ2-5; D perhaps matches TRBD2 (7 bases). Germline V gene data show CDR1 as SGHNT and CDR2 as YYREEE (reference sequence). The CDR3 consists of 16 residues. V shed 2 bases and J shed 5 bases, with 19 bases lying between them. The CDR3 region has the DNA TGTGCCAGCAGCTTAACGGGGGGCGCTTCGACGGAGACCCAGTACTTC. The encoded protein is CASSLTGGASTETQYF.

The chain is built from TRBV5-8 and TRBJ1-5; D remains unclear. Germline values: CDR1 SGHTS, CDR2 YDEGEE. The CDR3 runs to 12 residues. V was clipped by 6 bases and J by 3 bases, with 7 bases between them. The CDR3 DNA sequence: TGTGCCAGCAAACACCACAATCAGCCCCAGCATTTT. Translated, it gives CASKHHNQPQHF.

This rearrangement joins TRBV5-5 to TRBJ2-7, with TRBD1 as a possible D gene (6 bases). This CDR3 is built from 18 residues. Looked up from germline, CDR1 is SGHKS and CDR2 is YYEKEE (reference sequence). V lost 0 bases and J 3 bases, leaving 22 bases between the germline ends. The CDR3 reads CASSLAEARGRSIYEQYF. Here the CDR3 DNA reads TGTGCCAGCAGCTTGGCCGAGGCCAGGGGAAGATCTATCTACGAGCAGTACTTC.